A selection of T cell receptor beta chains follows, all from one sample in a study of identifying expanded T cells in peripheral blood. The repertoire was sequenced with immunoSEQ multiplex PCR; TCRdb's copy has only in-frame clones and lacks some. The sample shows about 53,000 clones, about 83% of them seen only once. The specimen sequenced was blood. The receptors were sampled from a person aged 18 to 75 in good health. Both conserved end residues are part of each CDR3. A D gene is named only where the DNA matches it firmly. A row's size may be missing; if present it is once, few, many or a size class.

v_gene,j_gene,d_gene,abundance,CDR3nt,CDR3aa
TRBV2,TRBJ1-3,TRBD1,-,TGTGCCAGCAGTGTCGCGGACAGGCGGGGGGACACCATATATTTT,CASSVADRRGDTIYF
TRBV28,TRBJ1-1,TRBD1,-,TGTGCCAGCAGGCGGGGATTAGGTGGATCGACAGGGGGTATAAACACTGAAGCTTTCTTT,CASRRGLGGSTGGINTEAFF
TRBV2,TRBJ1-1,TRBD1,-,TGTGCCAGCACACAACAGGGGACGAACACTGAAGCTTTCTTT,CASTQQGTNTEAFF
TRBV5-6,TRBJ2-5,-,-,TGTGCCAGCAGGGGGAGCCAGGTCCAAGAGACCCAGTACTTC,CASRGSQVQETQYF
TRBV11-1,TRBJ1-3,-,-,TGTGCCAGCAGCTTGATTACAGGGCCCTCTGGAAACACCATATATTTT,CASSLITGPSGNTIYF
TRBV6-1,TRBJ1-6,-,-,TGTGCCAGCAGTGGTGGCAGAGACAGGTCGAATTCACCCCTCCACTTT,CASSGGRDRSNSPLHF
TRBV6-5,TRBJ1-6,-,-,TGTGCCAGCGCCTCTGGGGGTCCCCGGGGAAAACCCCTCCACTTT,CASASGGPRGKPLHF
TRBV4-2,TRBJ1-6,-,-,TGTGCCAGCAGAACCACAGATAGGGCAGAGTCACCCCTCCACTTT,CASRTTDRAESPLHF
TRBV25-1,TRBJ2-5,-,-,TGTGCCAGCAGTGTCGGAGGACCGAGGGAGACCCAGTACTTC,CASSVGGPRETQYF
TRBV7-2,TRBJ2-3,-,-,TGTGCCAGCAGCTCAAATAGGGGGAATACGCAGTATTTT,CASSSNRGNTQYF
TRBV5-1,TRBJ1-1,-,-,TGCGCCAGCAGCCCCTTGGACGGGACCAAGGCTTTCTTT,CASSPLDGTKAFF
TRBV7-2,TRBJ1-1,-,-,TGTGCCAGCAGCCAGGACTGGAGCACTGAAGCTTTCTTT,CASSQDWSTEAFF
TRBV18,TRBJ2-3,TRBD2,-,TGTGCCAGCTCACCATGGACTAGCGGGATCACAGATACGCAGTATTTT,CASSPWTSGITDTQYF
TRBV14,TRBJ1-1,-,-,TGTGCCAGCAGCCCAGTGACGGGGGCTGGGGCTTTCTTT,CASSPVTGAGAFF
TRBV15,TRBJ1-3,-,-,TGTGCCACCAGCAGATCCGGATTTGGAAACACCATATATTTT,CATSRSGFGNTIYF
TRBV4-1,TRBJ2-2,-,-,TGCGCCAGCAGCCAAGATTCGGGGTACACCGGGGAGCTGTTTTTT,CASSQDSGYTGELFF
TRBV7-2,TRBJ1-5,-,-,TGTGCCAGCAGCCCGGTCGGGACAAGGAGTCAGCCCCAGCATTTT,CASSPVGTRSQPQHF
TRBV4-1,TRBJ2-1,-,-,TGCGCCAGCAGCCAAACCCGCTGGGGGGAGGCCTTCGGAAATGAGCAGTTCTTC,CASSQTRWGEAFGNEQFF
TRBV19,TRBJ2-2,TRBD2,-,TGTGCCAGTAGTATTGGACTAGCGGCTTACACCGGGGAGCTGTTTTTT,CASSIGLAAYTGELFF
TRBV15,TRBJ2-4,TRBD1,-,TGTGCCACCAGCCCAGGGGACAGGGGGCGAAACATTCAGTACTTC,CATSPGDRGRNIQYF
TRBV7-2,TRBJ2-1,-,once,TGTGCCAGCACCCCCGGCCAGGGACTCTCCTACAATGAGCAGTTCTTC,CASTPGQGLSYNEQFF
TRBV18,TRBJ1-1,TRBD1,-,TGTGCCAGCTCGCAGGGACAGGGCTTGAACACTGAAGCTTTCTTT,CASSQGQGLNTEAFF
TRBV30,TRBJ1-5,-,-,TGTGCCTGGAGTGTACGTAATCAGCCCCAGCATTTT,CAWSVRNQPQHF
TRBV6-6,TRBJ1-2,TRBD1,-,TGTGCCAGCGGGGGACAGTTGAACTATGGCTACACCTTC,CASGGQLNYGYTF
TRBV6-6,TRBJ2-4,-,-,TGTGCCAGCAGTCCGCAGGCACTAGCCAAAAACATTCAGTACTTC,CASSPQALAKNIQYF
TRBV10-3,TRBJ2-3,-,-,TGTGCCATCAGTGACACAACAAGGACAGGGGGTCCTAGCGGGAGGCAGCTAGATACGCAGTATTTT,CAISDTTRTGGPSGRQLDTQYF
TRBV18,TRBJ2-5,TRBD1,-,TGTGCCAGCTCACCAGGCAGGGGGCCTGGAGAGACCCAGTACTTC,CASSPGRGPGETQYF
TRBV6-6,TRBJ2-1,-,-,TGTGCCAGCAGGCCCTGGGGGAACAATGAGCAGTTCTTC,CASRPWGNNEQFF
TRBV29-1,TRBJ2-7,TRBD1,-,TGCAGCGTTGAAGAACAGGGGACCTACGAGCAGTACTTC,CSVEEQGTYEQYF
TRBV9,TRBJ1-3,-,-,TGTGCCAGCAGCGTAGGTTTGGAATCACGAAACACCATATATTTT,CASSVGLESRNTIYF
TRBV18,TRBJ2-1,-,once,TGTGCCAGCTCAGAACAGGGCAATGAGCAGTTCTTC,CASSEQGNEQFF
TRBV9,TRBJ1-3,TRBD1,many,TGTGCCAGCAGCGGGGGACCGGGACAGCAAAACACCATATATTTT,CASSGGPGQQNTIYF
TRBV6-1,TRBJ1-1,-,-,TGTGCCAGCAGTGAAACGGTGAACACTGAAGCTTTCTTT,CASSETVNTEAFF
TRBV7-8,TRBJ1-4,TRBD1,-,TGTGCCAGCAGCTTAGGGACAGGGAACAATGAAAAACTGTTTTTT,CASSLGTGNNEKLFF
TRBV7-3,TRBJ1-6,TRBD1,-,TGTGCCAGTGCGGCGACAGGGGGTAATTCACCCCTCCACTTT,CASAATGGNSPLHF
TRBV30,TRBJ1-2,-,-,TGTGCCTGGAGTGGGTTATATGGCTACACCTTC,CAWSGLYGYTF
TRBV2,TRBJ1-6,-,few,TGTGCCAGCAGTGAAGGGGGTAATAATTCACCCCTCCACTTT,CASSEGGNNSPLHF
TRBV30,TRBJ1-6,-,few,TGTGCCTGGAGTGTACTAACTTCAGGGTATAATTCACCCCTCCACTTT,CAWSVLTSGYNSPLHF
TRBV7-6,TRBJ1-3,TRBD1,medium-sized,TGTGCCAGCAGCTACGGACAGGGCTCTGGAAACACCATATATTTT,CASSYGQGSGNTIYF
TRBV7-2,TRBJ2-1,-,-,TGTGCCAGCAGCAACCCACTCCGCAATGAGCAGTTCTTC,CASSNPLRNEQFF
TRBV27,TRBJ2-7,TRBD1,-,TGTGCCAGCAGCCTCAGGGACAGGGGGTCCTACGAGCAGTACTTC,CASSLRDRGSYEQYF
TRBV10-1,TRBJ1-2,TRBD1,-,TGCGCCAGCAGTTTGGACAGGGGTTTGTATGGCTACACCTTC,CASSLDRGLYGYTF
TRBV4-1,TRBJ1-1,TRBD1,-,TGCGCCAGCAGCCCAACAGGGGTGAACACTGAAGCTTTCTTT,CASSPTGVNTEAFF
TRBV7-9,TRBJ1-1,-,-,TGTGCCAGCAGCGCCGGCCAGAACACTGAAGCTTTCTTT,CASSAGQNTEAFF
TRBV9,TRBJ2-2,-,few,TGTGCCAGCAGCGTAGGGCAGGAGAACACCGGGGAGCTGTTTTTT,CASSVGQENTGELFF
TRBV7-7,TRBJ2-1,-,-,TGTGCCAGCAGCCCTTTTGGCCAACCGGGACAAATGGTCCATGAGCAGTTCTTC,CASSPFGQPGQMVHEQFF
TRBV5-4,TRBJ2-1,-,-,TGTGCCAGCAGCAAAGCGGGTAACTCCTACAATGAGCAGTTCTTC,CASSKAGNSYNEQFF
TRBV5-8,TRBJ2-1,-,-,TGTGCCAGCAGCTCGGGGGTAGTTGAGCAGTTCTTC,CASSSGVVEQFF
TRBV7-3,TRBJ2-3,TRBD2,-,TGTGCCAGCAGCCGCAGCGGGGGCAAATACGATACGCAGTATTTT,CASSRSGGKYDTQYF
TRBV4-1,TRBJ1-3,-,-,TGCGCCAGCAGCCAATGGGGAGGAAACACCATATATTTT,CASSQWGGNTIYF